The T cell receptor beta chain under discussion was sequenced for a study of T cell responses to AZD1222 COVID-19 vaccine. The study's findings and limits: Variant regions that are unmutated are reportedly the target of nearly half of spike-specific TCRs. Seropositive at baseline were only a handful of AZD1222 recipients. Spike-wide vaccine-associated CD4 TCRs dominated at 160-218 and 743-854. The donor group comprised mostly white British people and more females; the analysis possibly underestimated clonal diversity.

As regards this clone: The antigen is unknown.

CDR1 and CDR2 from the germline V gene are SEHNR and FQNEAQ (reference sequence). This CDR3 has 13 amino acids. Trimming shortened V by 2 bases and J by 5 bases, and 9 bases separated the two germline ends. TCRdb's table, derived via immunoSEQ multiplex PCR, lists solely in-frame clones and lacks some. The table lists approximately 85,000 clones, approximately 86% of them singletons. The TCR sequence derives from an adult in good health. V usage is TRBV7-9 and J usage is TRBJ2-5; D remains unclear. The material was peripheral blood, obtained on day 0 of AZD1222 vaccination. The CDR3 DNA is TGTGCCAGCAGCTTAACCCCCGCGGAGACCCAGTACTTC. Its protein product is CASSLTPAETQYF.